This TCR beta chain was recorded in a study of T-cell reconstitution after alpha-beta-depleted transplantation in children. General observations from the study: From newly produced T cells came most of the T-cell counts and diversity one year after transplant. Several hundred expanded graft clones reportedly gave rise to the alpha-beta T cells present about two months after transplant.

This clonotype was recorded a few times. What it recognizes is unknown. Unique molecular identifiers were incorporated into the prepared TCRbeta library. TCRdb ran MiXCR on the PCR reads and lists one entry per CDR3 protein. The sample yields 700,000 to 950,000 distinct CDR3 sequences, around 17% seen once. This CDR3 is built from 10 residues. Between the trimmed V and J ends, which lost 4 bases and 7 bases, there was a span of 3 bases. The origin of this receptor is a male patient younger than 18 who had a stem cell transplant for acute lymphoblastic leukemia, so the T cells may come from the graft donor. Source: PBMCs, mostly from graft donor cells, taken 360 days after TCRalphabeta/CD19-depleted stem cell transplant. The genes are TRBV12-3 or TRBV12-4 and TRBJ2-3; the D is unclear. This chain's CDR3 is CASSSNTQYF. CDR3 nucleotide sequence: TGTGCCAGCAGTTCAAATACGCAGTATTTT.